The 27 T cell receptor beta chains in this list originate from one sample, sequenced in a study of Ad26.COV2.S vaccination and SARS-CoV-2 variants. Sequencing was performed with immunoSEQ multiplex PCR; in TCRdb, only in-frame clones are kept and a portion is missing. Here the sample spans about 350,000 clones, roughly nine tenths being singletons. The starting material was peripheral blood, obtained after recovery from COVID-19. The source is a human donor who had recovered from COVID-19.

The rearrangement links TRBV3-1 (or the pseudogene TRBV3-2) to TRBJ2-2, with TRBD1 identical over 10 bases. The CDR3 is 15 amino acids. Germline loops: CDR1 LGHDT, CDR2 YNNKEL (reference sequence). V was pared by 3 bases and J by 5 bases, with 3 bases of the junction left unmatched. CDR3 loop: CASSHGQGDTGELFF. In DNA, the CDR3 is TGTGCCAGCAGCCATGGACAGGGGGATACCGGGGAGCTGTTTTTT.

The CDR3: CASRADRVSYEQYF. For the CDR3, the DNA is TGTGCCAGCAGAGCGGACAGGGTATCTTACGAGCAGTACTTC. The chain is built from TRBV6-5 and TRBJ2-7; TRBD1 matches 8 bases. Trimming cost V 6 bases and J 4 bases; bases outside gene matches: 8. The CDR3 contains 14 residues. In germline, CDR1 is MNHEY, CDR2 SVGAGI.

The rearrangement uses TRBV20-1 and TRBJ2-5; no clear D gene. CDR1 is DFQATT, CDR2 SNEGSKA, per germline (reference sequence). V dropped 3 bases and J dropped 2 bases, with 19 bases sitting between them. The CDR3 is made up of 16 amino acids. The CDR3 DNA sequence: TGCAGTGCTAGTTTAGTAGCTCTATTAAGTCAAGAGACCCAGTACTTC. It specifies CSASLVALLSQETQYF.

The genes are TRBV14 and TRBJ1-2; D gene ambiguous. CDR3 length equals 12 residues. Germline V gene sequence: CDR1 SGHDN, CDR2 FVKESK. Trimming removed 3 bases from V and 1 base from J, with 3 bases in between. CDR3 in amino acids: CASSQGNYGYTF. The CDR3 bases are TGTGCCAGCAGCCAGGGTAACTATGGCTACACCTTC.

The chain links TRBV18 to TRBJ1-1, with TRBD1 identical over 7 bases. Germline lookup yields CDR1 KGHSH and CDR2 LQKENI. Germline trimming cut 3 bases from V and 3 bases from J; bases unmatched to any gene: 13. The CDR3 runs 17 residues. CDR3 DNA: TGTGCCAGCTCACCGACCACAGGGGACCCGCAGGACACTGAAGCTTTCTTT. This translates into CASSPTTGDPQDTEAFF.

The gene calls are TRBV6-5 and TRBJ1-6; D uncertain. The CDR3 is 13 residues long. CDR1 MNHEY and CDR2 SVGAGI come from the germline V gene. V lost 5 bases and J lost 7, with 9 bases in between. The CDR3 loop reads CASSQTSNSPLHF. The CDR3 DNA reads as TGTGCCAGCAGTCAGACCAGCAATTCACCCCTCCACTTT.

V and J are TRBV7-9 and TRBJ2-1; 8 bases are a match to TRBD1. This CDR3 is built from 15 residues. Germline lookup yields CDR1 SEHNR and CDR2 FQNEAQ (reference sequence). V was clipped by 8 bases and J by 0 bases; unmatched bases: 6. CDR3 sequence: CASVRTGSSYNEQFF. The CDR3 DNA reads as TGTGCCAGCGTGAGGACAGGGAGCTCCTACAATGAGCAGTTCTTC. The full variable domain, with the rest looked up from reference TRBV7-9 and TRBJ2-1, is DTGVSQNPRHKITKRGQNVTFRCDPISEHNRLYWYRQTLGQGPEFLTYFQNEAQLEKSRLLSDRFSAERPKGSFSTLEIQRTEQGDSAMYLCASVRTGSSYNEQFFGPGTRLTVL.

The CDR3 DNA reads as TGCGCCAGCAGCTTGGGAGGGAAGGCGGGTCGGGTGTACTATGGCTACACCTTC. Translated: CASSLGGKAGRVYYGYTF. The chain combines TRBV5-1 with TRBJ1-2; D remains unclear. This CDR3 spans 18 amino acids. V was pared by 0 bases and J by 3 bases, with 21 bases between. Germline assignment: CDR1 SGHRS and CDR2 YFSETQ.

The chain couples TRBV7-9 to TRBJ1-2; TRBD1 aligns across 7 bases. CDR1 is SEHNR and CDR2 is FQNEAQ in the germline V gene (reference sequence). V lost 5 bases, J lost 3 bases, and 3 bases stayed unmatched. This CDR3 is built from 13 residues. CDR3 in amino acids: CASSRTGDYGYTF. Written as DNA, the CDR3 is TGTGCCAGCAGCAGAACAGGGGACTATGGCTACACCTTC.

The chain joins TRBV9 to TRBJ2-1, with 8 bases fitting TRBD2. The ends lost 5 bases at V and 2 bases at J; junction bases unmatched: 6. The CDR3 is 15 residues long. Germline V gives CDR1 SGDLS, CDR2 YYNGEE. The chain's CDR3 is CASSEMTSAYNEQFF. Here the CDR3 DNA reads TGTGCCAGCAGTGAAATGACTAGCGCCTACAATGAGCAGTTCTTC.

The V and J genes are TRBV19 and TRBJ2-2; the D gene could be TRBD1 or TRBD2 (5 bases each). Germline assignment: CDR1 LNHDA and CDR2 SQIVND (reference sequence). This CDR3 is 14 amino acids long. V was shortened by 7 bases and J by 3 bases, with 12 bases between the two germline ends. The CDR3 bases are TGTGCCAGTACCCTTGGGGGAGACACCGGGGAGCTGTTTTTT. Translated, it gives CASTLGGDTGELFF.

The DNA for the CDR3 is TGTGCCAGCAGTGAAGGGGGGCGAGATGGCTACACCTTC. Translating it yields CASSEGGRDGYTF. The chain combines TRBV6-1 with TRBJ1-2, with D possibly matching TRBD1 (6 bases). V lost 1 base, J lost 6 bases, and 9 bases lay in between. The CDR3 has 13 residues. The germline V gene has CDR1 MNHNS and CDR2 SASEGT.

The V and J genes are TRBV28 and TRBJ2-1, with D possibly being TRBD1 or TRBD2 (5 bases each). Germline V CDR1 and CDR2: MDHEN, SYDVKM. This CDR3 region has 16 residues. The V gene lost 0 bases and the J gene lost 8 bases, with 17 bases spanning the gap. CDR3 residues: CASSLWGEGSSDEQFF. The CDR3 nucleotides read TGTGCCAGCAGTTTATGGGGTGAGGGGTCGAGTGATGAGCAGTTCTTC.

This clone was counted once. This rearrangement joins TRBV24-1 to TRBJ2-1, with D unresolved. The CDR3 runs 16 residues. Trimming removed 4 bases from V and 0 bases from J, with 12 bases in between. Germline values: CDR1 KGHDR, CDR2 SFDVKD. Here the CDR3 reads CATSDSLFSSYNEQFF. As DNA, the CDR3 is TGTGCCACCAGTGACAGTTTATTTAGCTCCTACAATGAGCAGTTCTTC.

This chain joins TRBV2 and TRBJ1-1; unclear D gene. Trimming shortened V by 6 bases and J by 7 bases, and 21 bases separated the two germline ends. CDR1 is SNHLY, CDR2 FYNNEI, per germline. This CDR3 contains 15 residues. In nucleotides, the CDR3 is TGTGCCAGCAGGTACCCGCGAGGCGGACTCGTTGAAGCTTTCTTT. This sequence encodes CASRYPRGGLVEAFF.

This CDR3 reads CASSQETGEEYGYTF. The CDR3 nucleotides read TGCGCCAGCAGCCAAGAAACAGGGGAAGAGTATGGCTACACCTTC. This chain links TRBV4-1 with TRBJ1-2; 7 bases align to TRBD1. The CDR3 sequence is 15 residues long. CDR1 MGHRA and CDR2 YSYEKL come from the germline V gene. Germline trimming cut 0 bases from V and 5 bases from J; bases unmatched to any gene: 6.

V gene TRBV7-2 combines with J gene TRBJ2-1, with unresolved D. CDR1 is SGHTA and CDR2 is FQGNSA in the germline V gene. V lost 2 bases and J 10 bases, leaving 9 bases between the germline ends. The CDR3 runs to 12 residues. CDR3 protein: CASSLNSLEQFF. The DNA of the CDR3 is TGTGCCAGCAGCTTAAATTCGCTCGAGCAGTTCTTC.

In DNA, the CDR3 is TGTGCCAGCAGTTCCGCGGGGGCCTCCTACGAGCAGTACTTC. It codes for CASSSAGASYEQYF. This chain links TRBV6-5 with TRBJ2-7; tentative D call: TRBD2 (7 bases). The CDR3 length is 14 residues. V lost 4 bases and J lost 0, with 10 bases in between. CDR1 is MNHEY and CDR2 is SVGAGI in the germline V gene.

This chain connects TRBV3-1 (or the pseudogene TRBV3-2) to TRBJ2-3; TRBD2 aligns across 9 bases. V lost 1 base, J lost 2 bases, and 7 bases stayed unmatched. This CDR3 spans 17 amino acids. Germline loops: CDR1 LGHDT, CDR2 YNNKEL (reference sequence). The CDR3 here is CASSQGTSVPPTDTQYF. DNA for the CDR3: TGTGCCAGCAGCCAAGGGACTAGCGTCCCCCCCACAGATACGCAGTATTTT.

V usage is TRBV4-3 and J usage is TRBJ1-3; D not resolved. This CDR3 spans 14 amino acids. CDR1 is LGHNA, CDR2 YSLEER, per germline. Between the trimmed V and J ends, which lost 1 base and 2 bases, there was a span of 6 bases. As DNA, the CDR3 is TGCGCCAGCAGCCAAGTCTCCACTGGAAACACCATATATTTT. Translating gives CASSQVSTGNTIYF.

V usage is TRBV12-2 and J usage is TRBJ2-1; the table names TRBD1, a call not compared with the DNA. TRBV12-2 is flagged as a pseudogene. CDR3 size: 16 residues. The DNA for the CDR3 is TGTGCAAGTCGCCCGAGGGGGACGGTTATTTACAATGAGCAGTTCTTC. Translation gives CASRPRGTVIYNEQFF.

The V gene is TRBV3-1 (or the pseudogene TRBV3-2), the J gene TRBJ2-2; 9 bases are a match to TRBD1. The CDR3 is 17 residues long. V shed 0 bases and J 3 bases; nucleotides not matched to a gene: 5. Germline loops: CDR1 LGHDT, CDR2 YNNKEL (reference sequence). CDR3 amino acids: CASSQDSGQGYTGELFF. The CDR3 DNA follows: TGTGCCAGCAGCCAAGATTCGGGACAGGGTTACACCGGGGAGCTGTTTTTT.

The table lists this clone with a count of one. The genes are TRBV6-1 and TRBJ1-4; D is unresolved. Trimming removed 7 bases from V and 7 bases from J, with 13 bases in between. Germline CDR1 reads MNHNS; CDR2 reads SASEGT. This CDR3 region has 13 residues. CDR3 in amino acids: CASTSPGGEKLFF. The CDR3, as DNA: TGTGCCAGCACGTCGCCAGGTGGTGAAAAACTGTTTTTT.

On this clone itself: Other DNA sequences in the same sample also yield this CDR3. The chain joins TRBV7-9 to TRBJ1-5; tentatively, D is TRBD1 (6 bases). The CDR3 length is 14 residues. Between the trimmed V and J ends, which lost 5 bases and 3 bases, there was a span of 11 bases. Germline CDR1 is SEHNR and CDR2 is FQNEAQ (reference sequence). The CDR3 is CASSLQGSNQPQHF. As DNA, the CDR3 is TGTGCCAGCAGCCTACAGGGTTCCAATCAGCCCCAGCATTTT.

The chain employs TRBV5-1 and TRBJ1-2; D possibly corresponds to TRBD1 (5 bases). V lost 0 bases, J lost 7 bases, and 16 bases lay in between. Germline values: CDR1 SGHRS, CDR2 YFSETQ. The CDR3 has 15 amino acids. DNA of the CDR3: TGCGCCAGCAGCTTGGTAGGGGAGGCATCCCTTGGCTACACCTTC. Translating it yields CASSLVGEASLGYTF.

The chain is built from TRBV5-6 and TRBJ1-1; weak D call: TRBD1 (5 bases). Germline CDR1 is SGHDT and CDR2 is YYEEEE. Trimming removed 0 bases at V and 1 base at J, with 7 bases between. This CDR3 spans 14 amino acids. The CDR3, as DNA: TGTGCCAGCAGCTTGGTTGACAGGAACACTGAAGCTTTCTTT. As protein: CASSLVDRNTEAFF.

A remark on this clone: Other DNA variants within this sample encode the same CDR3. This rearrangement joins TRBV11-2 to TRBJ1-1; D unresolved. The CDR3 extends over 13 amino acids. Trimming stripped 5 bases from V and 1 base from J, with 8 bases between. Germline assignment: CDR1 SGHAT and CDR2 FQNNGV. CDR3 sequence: CASSPPGNTEAFF. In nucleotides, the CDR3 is TGTGCCAGCAGCCCCCCGGGGAACACTGAAGCTTTCTTT.